A single T cell receptor beta chain is shown here with its context. These data come from a study of OX40 agonist ivuxolimab in advanced cancers. Libraries were prepared by immunoSEQ multiplex PCR; TCRdb keeps only in-frame clonotypes and omits some of them. This repertoire shows 55,000 to 80,000 clones, 80% to 90% found once; its top ten account for approximately 12%. CDR3 length: 19 amino acids. Trimming left V 5 bases short and J 0 bases short, with 23 bases between. Germline CDR1 reads SGHVS; CDR2 reads FNYEAQ. The sequences come from CD4+ or CD8+ T cells sorted from blood, collected in a trial of the OX40 agonist ivuxolimab. The source is an adult with an advanced solid tumor such as melanoma, head and neck, liver or kidney cancer. V gene TRBV7-6 combines with J gene TRBJ2-1, with TRBD1 as a possible D gene (5 bases). The CDR3 here is CASSNTAVWGRSSYNEQFF. The CDR3 DNA reads TGTGCCAGCAGCAATACAGCCGTTTGGGGCCGGAGCTCCTACAATGAGCAGTTCTTC.